This TCR beta chain was recorded in a study of regulatory T cells in long-lasting Graves disease. The CDR3 totals 17 residues. Germline CDR1 reads DFQATT; CDR2 reads SNEGSKA (reference sequence). The V gene end was trimmed by 3 bases and the J gene end by 0 bases; junction bases not matched to a gene: 5. For TCR beta, libraries came from iRepertoire HTBI primers and Arm-PCR of CDR3 regions. Using its own MiXCR run on the multiplex PCR reads, TCRdb lists one record per CDR3 protein. Here the sample spans 440,000 or so distinct CDR3 sequences, about 15% being singletons. As to time point: newly diagnosed GD, antithyroid drugs for less than 3 months. Isolated PBMC RNA provided the starting material for the TCR library. This clonotype has just a few counts. The data also belong to a second study, concerning T cells in Graves' hyperthyroidism and ophthalmopathy. That report adds: A first-round RT-PCR of the TCR CDR3 used the HTBI primer set.

V usage is TRBV20-1 and J usage is TRBJ2-1, with 13 bases identical to TRBD2. This sequence was found in a woman aged 25 to 39 with Graves disease. Sequenced here: peripheral blood mononuclear cells (PBMCs), sampled at new diagnosis, from a patient treated with antithyroid drugs. CDR3 bases: TGCAGTGCTAGGGGGACTAGCGGGACCAGCTCCTACAATGAGCAGTTCTTC. Encoded protein: CSARGTSGTSSYNEQFF.